This TCR beta chain originates from a study of T cell clonality in common variable immunodeficiency. Study-level results: What drives increased CVID clonality needs T cell subpopulation sequencing. CVID subjects showed higher TCRbeta clonality than healthy controls. Fewer deletions and N-nucleotide insertions were reportedly seen in common variable immunodeficiency TCR beta sequences.

Germline CDR1 and CDR2: PRHDT and FYEKMQ (reference sequence). This CDR3 contains 15 residues. Between the trimmed V and J ends, which lost 3 bases and 2 bases, there was a span of 12 bases. TCRdb's copy holds only in-frame clones and misses some; the assay was immunoSEQ multiplex PCR. The data show over 40,000 clones, with none appearing a single time. The sample holds many counts of this clone. Its antigen is currently unknown. Sequencing ends 3 residues short of the CDR3 end; the germline J gene provides the rest. Each donor provided roughly 5 to 8 ml of heparinized whole blood. V is TRBV13 and J is TRBJ2-3; possible D gene TRBD1, 5 bases. This TCR was sampled from a person aged 18 to 75 in good health. Sequenced: peripheral blood mononuclear cells. The CDR3 here is CASSFTRQSTDTQYF. The covered CDR3 bases are TGTGCCAGCAGCTTCACGCGACAGTCCACAGATACG.